Presented here are 14 T cell receptor beta chains from one specimen sequenced in a study of blood T cell repertoires in COVID-19. The protocol was immunoSEQ multiplex PCR, while the TCRdb copy is restricted to in-frame clones and leaves out a portion. Of 360,000 or so clones listed, about 90% are singletons. The sample consisted of PBMCs or T cells enriched from blood (not recorded which). The receptors were gathered from a woman aged 25-40 years who had recovered from COVID-19.

J is TRBJ2-7 and V is TRBV15; D call uncertain. The CDR3 sequence is 12 residues long. Germline values: CDR1 LNHNV, CDR2 YYDKDF (reference sequence). Between the trimmed V and J ends, which lost 0 bases and 9 bases, there was a span of 9 bases. The CDR3 DNA reads as TGTGCCACCAGCAGAGATTCCGGTGGGCAGTACTTC. Translated, it gives CATSRDSGGQYF. The full variable domain, with the rest looked up from reference TRBV15 and TRBJ2-7, is DAMVIQNPRYQVTQFGKPVTLSCSQTLNHNVMYWYQQKSSQAPKLLFHYYDKDFNNEADTPDNFQSRRPNTSFCFLDIRSPGLGDTAMYLCATSRDSGGQYFGPGTRLTVT.

The V and J genes are TRBV28 and TRBJ1-2; no clear D gene. The length of the CDR3 is 11 residues. Germline V CDR1 and CDR2: MDHEN, SYDVKM. V was clipped by 8 bases and J by 1 base, with 5 bases between them. The CDR3 nucleotides read TGTGCCAGCTCATTTAACTATGGCTACACCTTC. Translation gives CASSFNYGYTF.

The rearrangement joins TRBV5-1 to TRBJ2-5, with TRBD1 identical over 8 bases. Germline V gene lookup returns CDR1 SGHRS and CDR2 YFSETQ. V lost 4 bases and J lost 5; bases outside the gene matches: 7. This CDR3 has 14 residues. CDR3 amino acids: CASSVQGVVETQYF. The CDR3 DNA sequence: TGCGCCAGCAGCGTACAGGGGGTGGTGGAGACCCAGTACTTC.

The chain is built from TRBV28 and TRBJ1-2, with TRBD1 identical over 11 bases. Germline CDR1 reads MDHEN; CDR2 reads SYDVKM. Germline trimming cut 4 bases from V and 2 bases from J; bases unmatched to any gene: 12. The CDR3 runs to 18 residues. The CDR3 nucleotides are TGTGCCAGCAGTTACGGTTGGGACAGGGGGTTGCTGAACTATGGCTACACCTTC. Translating gives CASSYGWDRGLLNYGYTF.

The rearrangement uses TRBV19 and TRBJ1-2, with D unclear. This CDR3 contains 14 residues. CDR1 and CDR2 (germline): LNHDA, SQIVND (reference sequence). V lost 7 bases and J 2 bases, leaving 14 bases between the germline ends. This CDR3 reads CASTPISGNYGYTF. The CDR3 nucleotides read TGTGCCAGTACCCCAATTTCGGGGAACTATGGCTACACCTTC.

J is TRBJ1-2 and V is TRBV28; a weak D match, TRBD1 (6 bases). V was trimmed by 7 bases and J by 5 bases, leaving 20 bases between them. Looked up from germline, CDR1 is MDHEN and CDR2 is SYDVKM. The CDR3 extends over 15 amino acids. In DNA, the CDR3 is TGTGCCAGCAACCCATTAGGGGGATTCCCTTATGGCTACACCTTC. Its protein product is CASNPLGGFPYGYTF.

The rearrangement links TRBV11-2 to TRBJ2-7; a possible D gene is TRBD1 (6 bases). CDR3 length equals 12 residues. The V end lost 3 bases, the J end lost 12 bases, and 15 bases lay between the germline ends. CDR1 is SGHAT, CDR2 FQNNGV, per germline. The CDR3: CASSFGQTTLYF. DNA of the CDR3: TGTGCCAGCAGCTTTGGACAGACCACGTTGTACTTC.

This chain connects TRBV28 to TRBJ1-1; D gene uncertain. The V end lost 5 bases, the J end lost 3 bases, and 13 bases lay between the germline ends. Germline lookup yields CDR1 MDHEN and CDR2 SYDVKM. The CDR3 spans 14 residues. This chain's CDR3 is CASSPPGSDTEAFF. CDR3 sequence (DNA): TGTGCCAGCAGTCCCCCCGGGTCGGACACTGAAGCTTTCTTT.

V gene TRBV6-5 combines with J gene TRBJ2-1; tentatively, D is TRBD2 (6 bases). The CDR3 is made up of 15 amino acids. V shed 4 bases and J shed 9 bases, with 19 bases lying between them. The germline V gene encodes CDR1 MNHEY and CDR2 SVGAGI. CDR3 coding DNA: TGTGCCAGCAGTTCCCGGGGACTCCCCGGGGGTGAGCAGTTCTTC. Protein sequence: CASSSRGLPGGEQFF.

The chain combines TRBV6-4 with TRBJ2-7; 9 bases match TRBD2. V shed 0 bases and J 2 bases; nucleotides not matched to a gene: 8. Germline V gene data show CDR1 as MRHNA and CDR2 as SNTAGT. The CDR3 consists of 17 residues. DNA for the CDR3: TGTGCCAGCAGTGACTCCCTTTTGGCGGGAGGGCCCTACGAGCAGTACTTC. Protein sequence: CASSDSLLAGGPYEQYF.

V is TRBV3-1 (or the pseudogene TRBV3-2) and J is TRBJ2-6; 13 positions match TRBD2. The germline V gene encodes CDR1 LGHDT and CDR2 YNNKEL (reference sequence). This CDR3 has 18 residues. V shed 4 bases, J shed 4 bases, and the junction held 7 bases outside the gene matches. Here the CDR3 reads CASSRLAGGGSGANVLTF. The CDR3 coding sequence is TGTGCCAGCAGCCGACTAGCGGGAGGAGGATCCGGGGCCAACGTCCTGACTTTC.

V usage is TRBV6-8 and J usage is TRBJ2-1; the D gene is possibly TRBD2 (5 bases). CDR3 length equals 16 residues. The germline V gene has CDR1 MNHGY and CDR2 SAAAGT. V was pared by 0 bases and J by 8 bases, with 17 bases between. CDR3 nucleotide sequence: TGTGCCAGCAGTTACTCCCGTTGTCGGGTGGAGGATGAGCAGTTCTTC. Translated, it gives CASSYSRCRVEDEQFF.

This chain joins TRBV5-1 and TRBJ2-1; 8 nucleotides match TRBD2. Germline V gene data show CDR1 as SGHRS and CDR2 as YFSETQ. This CDR3 has 16 amino acids. Trimming took 1 base from V and 8 from J; bases not matched to a gene: 11. The CDR3 loop is CASSLRGTSRADEQFF. The CDR3 DNA follows: TGCGCCAGCAGCTTGCGGGGGACTAGTAGGGCGGATGAGCAGTTCTTC.

The chain carries TRBV9 and TRBJ1-5; D unresolved. Germline V gene lookup returns CDR1 SGDLS and CDR2 YYNGEE. The CDR3 extends over 13 amino acids. V was cut by 0 bases and J by 5 bases, with 6 bases left in between. The CDR3 loop reads CASSVGEDQPQHF. Written as DNA, the CDR3 is TGTGCCAGCAGCGTAGGGGAGGATCAGCCCCAGCATTTT.